This T cell receptor beta chain comes out of a study of technical replicates of blood from several donors. TCRdb's table, derived via immunoSEQ multiplex PCR, lists solely in-frame clones and lacks some. The table lists over 75,000 clones, 95% of them singletons, with 0.22% in the top ten. Germline V CDR1 and CDR2: SGHRS, YFSETQ. The J segment lost 2 bases and the V segment lost 5 bases, leaving 4 bases of the junction unmatched. This CDR3 contains 14 residues. This chain links TRBV5-1 with TRBJ1-3, with 7 bases that match TRBD1. The TCR originated in a human donor in good health. Source material: T cells isolated from PBMCs. Written as DNA, the CDR3 is TGCGCCAGCAGTAGTAGGGGGCCTGGAAACACCATATATTTT. Amino acids: CASSSRGPGNTIYF.